This T cell receptor beta chain was captured by sequencing in a study of shared clonotypes between healthy human individuals. Study at large: Per-donor plates numbered three CD4 naive, three CD4 memory, two CD8 naive and one CD8 memory.

Positive CCR7 selection of CD45RO-negative cells yielded the naive CD8 cells, and terminally differentiated effector memory CD45RA+ cells were excluded. With regard to this clone: No antigen is known for it.

Assay: immunoSEQ multiplex PCR; the TCRdb copy retains only in-frame clones and omits some. The repertoire consists of around 1.9 million clones, with 93% occurring once and the leading ten covering around 1.8%. Regarding the study as a whole: Memory subsets generally showed lower estimated richness than naive subsets. Around 5.4% of naive CD4 clonotypes were common to a few donors.

This CDR3 region has 15 residues. This TCR was sampled from a man younger than 35 in good health. Some clones in this sample may be carry-over from other donors' samples. Sequenced input: naive CD8+ T cells from PBMCs. V and J are TRBV1 and TRBJ2-3; TRBD2 was called by the table and not checked on the DNA. TRBV1 is a recognized pseudogene. CDR3 in DNA: TGCACCAGCAGCCAAGAAGGGACTAGCTTTGTTACGCAGTATTTT. It yields the protein CTSSQEGTSFVTQYF.